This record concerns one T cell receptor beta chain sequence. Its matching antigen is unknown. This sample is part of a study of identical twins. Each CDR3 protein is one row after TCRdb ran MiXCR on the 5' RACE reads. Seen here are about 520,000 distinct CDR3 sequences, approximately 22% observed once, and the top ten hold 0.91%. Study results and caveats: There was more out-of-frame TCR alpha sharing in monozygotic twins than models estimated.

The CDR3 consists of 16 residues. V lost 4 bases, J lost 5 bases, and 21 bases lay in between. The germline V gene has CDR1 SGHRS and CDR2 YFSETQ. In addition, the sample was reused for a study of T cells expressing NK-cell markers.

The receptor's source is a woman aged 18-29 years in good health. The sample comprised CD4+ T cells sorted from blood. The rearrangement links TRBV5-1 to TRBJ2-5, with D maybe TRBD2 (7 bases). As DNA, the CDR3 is TGCGCCAGCAGCCTTCAGCCGGGGGGCGACGGGGAGACCCAGTACTTC. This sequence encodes CASSLQPGGDGETQYF.